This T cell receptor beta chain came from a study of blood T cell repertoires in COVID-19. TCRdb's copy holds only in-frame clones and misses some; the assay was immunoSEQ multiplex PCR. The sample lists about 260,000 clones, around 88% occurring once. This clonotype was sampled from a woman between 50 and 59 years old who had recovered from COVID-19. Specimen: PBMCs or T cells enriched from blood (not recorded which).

The CDR3 DNA sequence: TGTGCCAGCATATCGTGGGGAGTCGGTGAGCAGTTCTTC. It is translated as CASISWGVGEQFF. The chain joins TRBV2 to TRBJ2-1; the D gene is possibly TRBD2 (5 bases). The germline V gene has CDR1 SNHLY and CDR2 FYNNEI. This CDR3 is 13 amino acids long. V was pared by 7 bases and J by 9 bases, with 16 bases between.